Following are 14 T cell receptor beta chains from one sample sequenced in a study of blood T cell repertoires in COVID-19. Libraries were prepared by immunoSEQ multiplex PCR; TCRdb keeps only in-frame clonotypes and omits some of them. Of about 330,000 clones listed, about 90% are singletons. Material: PBMCs or T cells enriched from blood (not recorded which). These receptors were taken from a woman aged 25 to 39 who had recovered from COVID-19.

This clone came up once. CDR3 protein: CASSTRLAGGRDTQYF. The DNA of the CDR3 is TGTGCCAGCAGCACCCGACTAGCGGGGGGGCGAGATACGCAGTATTTT. V gene TRBV7-2 combines with J gene TRBJ2-3; 14 nucleotides agree with TRBD2. The trim removed 5 bases at V and 5 bases at J, leaving 6 bases unmatched. Germline V gene sequence: CDR1 SGHTA, CDR2 FQGNSA. The CDR3 consists of 16 residues.

CDR3 DNA sequence: TGTGCCACAAGGGTCAGGGGGGGCACAGATACGCAGTATTTT. Translating it yields CATRVRGGTDTQYF. The V gene is TRBV5-4, the J gene TRBJ2-3; TRBD1 is a possible D gene (7 bases). V lost 9 bases and J 1 base, leaving 15 bases between the germline ends. The CDR3 length is 14 residues. Germline CDR1 reads SGHNT; CDR2 reads YYREEE (reference sequence).

In its sample, this clone was seen once. The CDR3 is CASSLRGPRPSTDTQYF. CDR3 DNA: TGTGCCAGCAGTTTAAGGGGCCCCAGACCTAGCACAGATACGCAGTATTTT. This chain joins TRBV28 and TRBJ2-3; maybe TRBD1 (5 bases). Trimming removed 2 bases at V and 0 bases at J, with 15 bases between. Germline V gene lookup returns CDR1 MDHEN and CDR2 SYDVKM. The CDR3 extends over 17 amino acids.

DNA of the CDR3: TGTGCCAGCAGACGAGGGACAGGTGGGGCCTACGAGCAGTACTTC. Its protein product is CASRRGTGGAYEQYF. The chain uses TRBV6-5 and TRBJ2-7; 8 bases fit TRBD1. Per the germline V gene, CDR1 is MNHEY and CDR2 is SVGAGI. Losses at the gene ends were 6 bases for V and 2 bases for J; bases not matched to a gene: 9. The CDR3 extends over 15 amino acids.

The genes are TRBV7-9 and TRBJ1-2, with a tentative D call TRBD1 (6 bases). This CDR3 has 14 amino acids. The V end was cut by 7 bases, the J end by 4 bases, with 16 bases between. Germline V gene lookup returns CDR1 SEHNR and CDR2 FQNEAQ (reference sequence). The CDR3 region is CASILIGQFYGYTF. CDR3 DNA sequence: TGTGCCAGCATCCTAATCGGACAGTTCTATGGCTACACCTTC.

This chain uses TRBV5-1 with TRBJ2-1, with TRBD2 identical over 15 bases. This CDR3 contains 15 residues. The J segment lost 8 bases and the V segment lost 4 bases, leaving 4 bases of the junction unmatched. Germline CDR1 is SGHRS and CDR2 is YFSETQ. The DNA for the CDR3 is TGCGCCAGCAGCCCGGGACTAGCGGGGGGCCATGAGCAGTTCTTC. Translated: CASSPGLAGGHEQFF.

On this clone itself: Other nucleotide sequences in the sample specify the same CDR3. The CDR3 spells CASSLGGSGQPQHF. The CDR3 DNA follows: TGTGCCAGCAGCTTAGGAGGGTCCGGACAGCCCCAGCATTTT. The gene calls are TRBV11-2 and TRBJ1-5; no firm D call. The length of the CDR3 is 14 residues. Per germline, CDR1 SGHAT and CDR2 FQNNGV. V gave up 1 base and J gave up 7 bases, with 11 bases separating them.

CDR3 protein: CASRLAGGPYEQYF. The CDR3 nucleotides read TGTGCCAGCAGACTAGCGGGGGGGCCGTACGAGCAGTACTTC. This chain uses TRBV19 with TRBJ2-7; 14 positions match TRBD2. Looked up from germline, CDR1 is LNHDA and CDR2 is SQIVND (reference sequence). V gave up 9 bases and J gave up 4 bases; unmatched junction bases: 5. The length of the CDR3 is 14 residues.

V gene TRBV15 combines with J gene TRBJ2-3; 14 nucleotides line up with TRBD2. The ends lost 5 bases at V and 2 bases at J; junction bases unmatched: 15. Germline V gives CDR1 LNHNV, CDR2 YYDKDF (reference sequence). CDR3 length equals 20 residues. The CDR3 protein is CATSRPRGLAGDTFTDTQYF. The CDR3 DNA is TGTGCCACCAGCCGCCCTCGGGGACTAGCGGGGGACACCTTCACAGATACGCAGTATTTT.

This chain uses TRBV7-9 with TRBJ1-2, with TRBD1 matching 8 bases. Germline V gives CDR1 SEHNR, CDR2 FQNEAQ (reference sequence). J was trimmed by 2 bases and V by 0 bases; bases with no gene match: 8. The CDR3 has 17 residues. CDR3 residues: CASSLAGRGLQNYGYTF. The CDR3 region has the DNA TGTGCCAGCAGCTTAGCGGGCAGGGGGCTTCAAAACTATGGCTACACCTTC. The variable domain in full, with the rest retrieved from reference TRBV7-9 and TRBJ1-2, is DTGVSQNPRHKITKRGQNVTFRCDPISEHNRLYWYRQTLGQGPEFLTYFQNEAQLEKSRLLSDRFSAERPKGSFSTLEIQRTEQGDSAMYLCASSLAGRGLQNYGYTFGSGTRLTVV.

The V and J genes are TRBV30 and TRBJ1-1; D might be TRBD1 (6 bases). Germline V gene data show CDR1 as GTSNPN and CDR2 as SVGIG (reference sequence). Trimming stripped 3 bases from V and 4 bases from J, with 12 bases between. This CDR3 has 13 residues. CDR3: CAWSRQVFTEAFF. CDR3 nucleotides: TGTGCCTGGAGCCGACAGGTGTTCACTGAAGCTTTCTTT. The full variable domain, rest sourced from reference TRBV30 and TRBJ1-1, is SQTIHQWPATLVQPVGSPLSLECTVEGTSNPNLYWYRQAAGRGLQLLFYSVGIGQISSEVPQNLSASRPQDRQFILSSKKLLLSDSGFYLCAWSRQVFTEAFFGQGTRLTVV.

This clone was counted a few times. This chain joins TRBV19 and TRBJ2-1; the match to TRBD2 covers 16 bases. The CDR3 is made up of 22 amino acids. CDR1 LNHDA and CDR2 SQIVND come from the germline V gene (reference sequence). J was trimmed by 2 bases and V by 4 bases; bases with no gene match: 17. In DNA, the CDR3 is TGTGCCAGTAGTAAGGGACTAGCGGGGGGGCGTATTACCCCCCCAACCTACAATGAGCAGTTCTTC. Translated, it gives CASSKGLAGGRITPPTYNEQFF.

The chain carries TRBV7-9 and TRBJ1-1; D gene ambiguous. Per the germline V gene, CDR1 is SEHNR and CDR2 is FQNEAQ (reference sequence). The V and J ends lost 1 base and 11 bases respectively, with 8 bases between them. The CDR3 is 11 residues long. The CDR3 DNA reads TGTGCCAGCAGCTTAGGGGGAGGGGCTTTCTTT. It encodes CASSLGGGAFF.

This clone appeared a few times. The chain couples TRBV5-4 to TRBJ1-3; D is possibly TRBD1 (6 bases). V lost 4 bases, J lost 8 bases, and 19 bases lay in between. Germline CDR1 is SGHNT and CDR2 is YYREEE (reference sequence). The CDR3 loop spans 15 amino acids. The DNA of the CDR3 is TGTGCCAGCAGCCCCGACAATAGGGCAGGGGACACCATATATTTT. Its translation: CASSPDNRAGDTIYF. The full variable domain, rest sourced from reference TRBV5-4 and TRBJ1-3, is ETGVTQSPTHLIKTRGQQVTLRCSSQSGHNTVSWYQQALGQGPQFIFQYYREEENGRGNFPPRFSGLQFPNYSSELNVNALELDDSALYLCASSPDNRAGDTIYFGEGSWLTVV.